This TCR beta chain was identified during a study of cytomegalovirus exposure and HLA in healthy donors. About the research overall: Early released data had tens of millions of unique TCRs, all coming from HLA-typed donors.

PCR involved 60 Vbeta and 13 Jbeta primers. Here immunoSEQ multiplex PCR was the method, and the copy in TCRdb shows in-frame clones only, minus some. The table has about 190,000 clones, approximately 85% seen once. Study-level results: Reports credit the classifier with highly specific, highly sensitive diagnosis of cytomegalovirus status. The authors confirmed in vitro that three CMV-associated chains were specific for CMV antigens. A prior analysis recorded that most TCR beta V segments were productive about 87% or about 30% of the time.

This CDR3 contains 15 residues. The germline V gene has CDR1 MNHNS and CDR2 SASEGT. Trimming left V 7 bases short and J 6 bases short, with 22 bases between. This clone has just a few counts. Its specificity is not known. The sample taken for sequencing was PBMCs. The chain carries TRBV6-1 and TRBJ2-7, with D possibly being TRBD2 (6 bases). The receptor was derived from a woman under 30 in good health and CMV-seronegative. CDR3 in amino acids: CASNLGRSTEREQYF. CDR3 nucleotides: TGTGCCAGCAACCTGGGGAGGTCCACGGAGCGCGAGCAGTACTTC.